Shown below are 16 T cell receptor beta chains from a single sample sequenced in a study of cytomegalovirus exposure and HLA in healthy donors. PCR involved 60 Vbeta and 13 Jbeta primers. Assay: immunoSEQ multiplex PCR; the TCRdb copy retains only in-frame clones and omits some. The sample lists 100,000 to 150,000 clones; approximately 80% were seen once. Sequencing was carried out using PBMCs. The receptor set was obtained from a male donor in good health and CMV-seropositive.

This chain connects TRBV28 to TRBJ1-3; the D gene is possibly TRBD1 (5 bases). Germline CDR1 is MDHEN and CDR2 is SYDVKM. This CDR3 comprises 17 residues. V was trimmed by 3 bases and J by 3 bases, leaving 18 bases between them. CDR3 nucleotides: TGTGCCAGCAGTTTGGCGCAGGGTATTACGGGTGGAAACACCATATATTTT. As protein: CASSLAQGITGGNTIYF.

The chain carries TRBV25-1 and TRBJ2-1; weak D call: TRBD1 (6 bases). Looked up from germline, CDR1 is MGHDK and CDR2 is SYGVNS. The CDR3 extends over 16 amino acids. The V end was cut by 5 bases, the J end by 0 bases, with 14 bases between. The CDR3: CASSPSTGSSYNEQFF. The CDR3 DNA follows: TGTGCCAGCAGTCCGTCAACAGGGAGCTCCTACAATGAGCAGTTCTTC.

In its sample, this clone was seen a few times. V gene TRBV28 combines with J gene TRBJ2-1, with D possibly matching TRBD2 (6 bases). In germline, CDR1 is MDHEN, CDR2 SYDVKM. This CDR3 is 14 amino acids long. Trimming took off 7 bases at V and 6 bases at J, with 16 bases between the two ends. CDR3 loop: CASTNGGSGNEQFF. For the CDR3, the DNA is TGTGCCAGCACCAACGGAGGGTCGGGCAATGAGCAGTTCTTC.

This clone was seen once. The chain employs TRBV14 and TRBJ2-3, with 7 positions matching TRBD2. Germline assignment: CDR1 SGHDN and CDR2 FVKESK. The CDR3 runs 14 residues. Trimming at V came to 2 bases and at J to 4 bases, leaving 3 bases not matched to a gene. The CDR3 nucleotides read TGTGCCAGCAGCCAACCTGGGAGGGCAGATACGCAGTATTTT. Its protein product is CASSQPGRADTQYF.

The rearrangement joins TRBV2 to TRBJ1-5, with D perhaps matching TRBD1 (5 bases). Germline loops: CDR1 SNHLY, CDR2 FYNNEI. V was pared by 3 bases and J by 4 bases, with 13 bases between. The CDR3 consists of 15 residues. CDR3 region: CASSDRVPPNQPQHF. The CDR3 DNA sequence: TGTGCCAGCAGTGACAGGGTTCCCCCGAATCAGCCCCAGCATTTT.

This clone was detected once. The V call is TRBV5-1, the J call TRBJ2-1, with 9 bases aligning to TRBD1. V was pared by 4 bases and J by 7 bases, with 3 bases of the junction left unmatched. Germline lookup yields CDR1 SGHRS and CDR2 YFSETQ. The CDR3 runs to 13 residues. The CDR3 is CASSVGQGNEQFF. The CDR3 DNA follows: TGCGCCAGCAGCGTAGGACAGGGGAATGAGCAGTTCTTC.

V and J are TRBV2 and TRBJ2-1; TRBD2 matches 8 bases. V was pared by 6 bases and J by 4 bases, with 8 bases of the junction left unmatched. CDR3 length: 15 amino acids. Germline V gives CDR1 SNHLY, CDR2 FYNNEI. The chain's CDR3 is CASSYKRESYNEQFF. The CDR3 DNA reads TGTGCCAGCAGCTACAAGCGGGAGTCTTACAATGAGCAGTTCTTC.

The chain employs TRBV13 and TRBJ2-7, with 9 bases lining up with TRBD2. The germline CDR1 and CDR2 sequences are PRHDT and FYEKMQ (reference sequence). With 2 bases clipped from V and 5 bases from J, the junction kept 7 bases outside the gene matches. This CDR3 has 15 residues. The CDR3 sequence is CASSLMEGLAHEQYF. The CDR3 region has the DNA TGTGCCAGCAGCTTAATGGAGGGACTAGCCCACGAGCAGTACTTC.

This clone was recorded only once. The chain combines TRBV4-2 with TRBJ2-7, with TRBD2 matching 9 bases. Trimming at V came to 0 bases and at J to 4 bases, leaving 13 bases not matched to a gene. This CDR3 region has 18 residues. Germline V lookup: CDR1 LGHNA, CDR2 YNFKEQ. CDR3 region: CASSQDLSASGVRYEQYF. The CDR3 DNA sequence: TGTGCCAGCAGCCAAGATCTGTCGGCTAGCGGGGTACGGTACGAGCAGTACTTC.

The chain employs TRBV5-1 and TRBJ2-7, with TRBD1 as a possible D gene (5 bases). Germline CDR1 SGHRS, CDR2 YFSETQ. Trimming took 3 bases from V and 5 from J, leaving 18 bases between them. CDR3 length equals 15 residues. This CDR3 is CASSSFVAPGNEQYF. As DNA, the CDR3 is TGCGCCAGCAGCTCCTTCGTTGCGCCAGGGAACGAGCAGTACTTC.

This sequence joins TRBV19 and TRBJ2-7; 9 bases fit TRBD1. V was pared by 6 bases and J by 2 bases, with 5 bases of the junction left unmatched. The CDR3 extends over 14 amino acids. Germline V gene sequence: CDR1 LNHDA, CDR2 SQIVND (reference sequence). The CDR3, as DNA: TGTGCCAGTAGATACAGGGGGCGCCCCTACGAGCAGTACTTC. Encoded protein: CASRYRGRPYEQYF.

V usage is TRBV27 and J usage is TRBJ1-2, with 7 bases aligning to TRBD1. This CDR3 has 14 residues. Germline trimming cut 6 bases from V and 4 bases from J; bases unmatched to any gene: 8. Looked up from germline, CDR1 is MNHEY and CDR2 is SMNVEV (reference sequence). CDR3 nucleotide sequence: TGTGCCAGCAGCCTACAAGGGACAGTCTATGGCTACACCTTC. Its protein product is CASSLQGTVYGYTF.

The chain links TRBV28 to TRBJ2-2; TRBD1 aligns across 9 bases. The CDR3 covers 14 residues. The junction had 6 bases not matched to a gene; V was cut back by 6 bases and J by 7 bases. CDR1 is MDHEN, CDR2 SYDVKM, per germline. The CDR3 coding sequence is TGTGCCAGCAGCCCGGACAGGGGTATCGGGGAGCTGTTTTTT. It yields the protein CASSPDRGIGELFF.

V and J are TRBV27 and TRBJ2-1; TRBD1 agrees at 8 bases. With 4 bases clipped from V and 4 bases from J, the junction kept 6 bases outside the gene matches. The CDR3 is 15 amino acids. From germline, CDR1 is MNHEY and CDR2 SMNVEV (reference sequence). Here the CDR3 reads CASSSPGQGYNEQFF. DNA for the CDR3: TGTGCCAGCAGTTCCCCCGGACAGGGATACAATGAGCAGTTCTTC.

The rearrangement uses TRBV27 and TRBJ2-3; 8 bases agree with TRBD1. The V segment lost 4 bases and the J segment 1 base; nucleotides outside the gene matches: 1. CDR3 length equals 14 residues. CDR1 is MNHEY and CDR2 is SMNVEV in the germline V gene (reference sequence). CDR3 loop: CASSSGQGTDTQYF. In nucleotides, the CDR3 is TGTGCCAGCAGTTCGGGACAGGGCACAGATACGCAGTATTTT.

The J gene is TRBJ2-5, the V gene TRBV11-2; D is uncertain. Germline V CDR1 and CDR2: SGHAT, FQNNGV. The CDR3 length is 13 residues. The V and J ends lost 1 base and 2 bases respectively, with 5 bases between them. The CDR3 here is CASSLGRQETQYF. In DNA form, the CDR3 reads TGTGCCAGCAGCTTAGGCAGGCAAGAGACCCAGTACTTC.